These 17 T cell receptor beta chains were all obtained from the same sample, sequenced in a study of beta chain features in type 1 diabetes. The sequenced template was cDNA made from the entire isolated RNA. The repertoire was sequenced with immunoSEQ multiplex PCR; TCRdb's copy has only in-frame clones and lacks some. The sample lists under 250,000 clones; 11% to 15% were seen once. Sequenced input: naive CD4+ T cells from blood. The receptors were sampled from a middle-aged woman in good health.

This clone was picked up a small number of times. This chain uses TRBV12-5 with TRBJ1-2; D ambiguous. Trimming pared 3 bases from V and 3 bases from J, leaving 11 bases between. CDR1 LGHNT and CDR2 FRNRAP come from the germline V gene. CDR3 size: 14 residues. The CDR3 loop reads CASGLLTDDYGYTF. CDR3 DNA sequence: TGTGCTAGTGGTTTACTAACTGACGACTATGGCTACACCTTC.

This clone was seen only a few times. V is TRBV2 and J is TRBJ2-3; D might be TRBD2 (5 bases). Between the trimmed V and J ends, which lost 7 bases and 2 bases, there was a span of 10 bases. This CDR3 has 13 amino acids. Germline V gene sequence: CDR1 SNHLY, CDR2 FYNNEI. For the CDR3, the DNA is TGTGCCAGCAAGGAGGAGATCACAGATACGCAGTATTTT. This sequence encodes CASKEEITDTQYF.

The V gene is TRBV9, the J gene TRBJ2-2; D might be TRBD2 (5 bases). The CDR3 loop spans 13 amino acids. Trimming stripped 0 bases from V and 7 bases from J, with 7 bases between. Germline CDR1 and CDR2: SGDLS and YYNGEE. CDR3: CASSVVGVGELFF. The CDR3 DNA follows: TGTGCCAGCAGCGTAGTGGGAGTCGGGGAGCTGTTTTTT.

This clone was seen a handful of times. The genes are TRBV7-9 and TRBJ1-4; no definite D call. In germline, CDR1 is SEHNR, CDR2 FQNEAQ (reference sequence). This CDR3 is 13 amino acids long. V was cut by 7 bases and J by 8 bases, with 14 bases left in between. CDR3 protein: CASTRDPREKLFF. The CDR3 DNA is TGTGCCAGCACCCGTGACCCTAGAGAAAAACTGTTTTTT.

The gene calls are TRBV5-8 and TRBJ1-1; 9 bases align to TRBD1. The CDR3 spans 12 residues. Looked up from germline, CDR1 is SGHTS and CDR2 is YDEGEE. The V segment lost 9 bases and the J segment 11 bases; nucleotides outside the gene matches: 11. CDR3: CATLRTGVWAFF. Here the CDR3 DNA reads TGTGCCACGTTGAGGACAGGGGTTTGGGCTTTCTTT. The variable domain in full, completed from reference TRBV5-8 and TRBJ1-1, reads EAGVTQSPTHLIKTRGQQATLRCSPISGHTSVYWYQQALGLGLQFLLWYDEGEERNRGNFPPRFSGRQFPNYSSELNVNALELEDSALYLCATLRTGVWAFFGQGTRLTVV.

This rearrangement joins TRBV5-1 to TRBJ1-1; D is possibly TRBD1 (6 bases). This CDR3 is built from 16 residues. The germline V and J ends were trimmed by 0 bases and 1 base, with 13 bases remaining between them. CDR1 and CDR2 from the germline V gene are SGHRS and YFSETQ. The DNA of the CDR3 is TGCGCCAGCAGCTTGGGGGCAGGGGCGAAGAACACTGAAGCTTTCTTT. This gives the protein CASSLGAGAKNTEAFF. The variable domain in full, with the rest retrieved from reference TRBV5-1 and TRBJ1-1, is KAGVTQTPRYLIKTRGQQVTLSCSPISGHRSVSWYQQTPGQGLQFLFEYFSETQRNKGNFPGRFSGRQFSNSRSEMNVSTLELGDSALYLCASSLGAGAKNTEAFFGQGTRLTVV.

The rearrangement joins TRBV5-4 to TRBJ2-5, with a possible D match to TRBD1 (6 bases). V was shortened by 3 bases and J by 3 bases, with 9 bases between the two germline ends. The CDR3 is 13 residues long. CDR1 is SGHNT, CDR2 YYREEE, per germline (reference sequence). The CDR3 nucleotides are TGTGCCAGCAGCTCTAAGGGGGAAGAGACCCAGTACTTC. It encodes CASSSKGEETQYF.

The chain joins TRBV9 to TRBJ2-3, with 11 nucleotides matching TRBD2. This CDR3 spans 14 amino acids. CDR1 is SGDLS, CDR2 YYNGEE, per germline. Trimming at V came to 8 bases and at J to 4 bases, leaving 6 bases not matched to a gene. The CDR3 DNA sequence: TGTGCCAGTGCCCCGACTAGCGGGGCAGATACGCAGTATTTT. As protein: CASAPTSGADTQYF.

This clone turned up a few times. This chain uses TRBV5-4 with TRBJ1-1; TRBD1 matches at 8 bases. Germline V gene lookup returns CDR1 SGHNT and CDR2 YYREEE (reference sequence). There are 17 residues in the CDR3. The trim removed 5 bases at V and 2 bases at J, leaving 14 bases unmatched. The CDR3 region is CASSHGQGRILNTEAFF. CDR3 bases: TGTGCCAGCAGTCACGGACAGGGCCGAATCCTTAACACTGAAGCTTTCTTT. Full variable domain (missing parts from reference TRBV5-4 and TRBJ1-1): ETGVTQSPTHLIKTRGQQVTLRCSSQSGHNTVSWYQQALGQGPQFIFQYYREEENGRGNFPPRFSGLQFPNYSSELNVNALELDDSALYLCASSHGQGRILNTEAFFGQGTRLTVV.

The DNA of the CDR3 is TGCGCCAGCAGCCTGGGAGTAGATACGCAGTATTTT. Translating gives CASSLGVDTQYF. The chain employs TRBV5-1 and TRBJ2-3, with D possibly matching TRBD2 (5 bases). V lost 4 bases and J 5 bases, leaving 8 bases between the germline ends. This CDR3 region has 12 residues. Germline CDR1 SGHRS, CDR2 YFSETQ.

This clone was picked up a small number of times. V usage is TRBV19 and J usage is TRBJ2-1; TRBD2 agrees at 12 bases. CDR1 is LNHDA, CDR2 SQIVND, per germline (reference sequence). The CDR3 loop spans 15 amino acids. J was trimmed by 10 bases and V by 5 bases; bases with no gene match: 9. The CDR3 DNA reads as TGTGCCAGTAGTTCCCTAGCGGGGGGGCTATACGAGCAGTTCTTC. Translation: CASSSLAGGLYEQFF.

V gene TRBV7-2 combines with J gene TRBJ1-4, with 7 positions matching TRBD1. Germline V gene sequence: CDR1 SGHTA, CDR2 FQGNSA. Trimming removed 5 bases from V and 3 bases from J; junction bases left unmatched: 3. The CDR3 loop spans 14 amino acids. The CDR3 DNA is TGTGCCAGCAGCCCGGGACAGCCTAATGAAAAACTGTTTTTT. This sequence encodes CASSPGQPNEKLFF.

This clone was observed a few times. The chain links TRBV19 to TRBJ1-1; D ambiguous. Germline V gene data show CDR1 as LNHDA and CDR2 as SQIVND (reference sequence). The CDR3 consists of 15 residues. V was shortened by 1 base and J by 4 bases, with 13 bases between the two germline ends. DNA for the CDR3: TGTGCCAGTAGTATAGTCGGGGTGGGTGGCACTGAAGCTTTCTTT. It translates to CASSIVGVGGTEAFF.

This clone was seen a few times. The genes are TRBV7-9 and TRBJ2-6, with D tentatively TRBD2 (5 bases). In germline, CDR1 is SEHNR, CDR2 FQNEAQ (reference sequence). This CDR3 spans 17 amino acids. V lost 1 base and J 5 bases, leaving 15 bases between the germline ends. As DNA, the CDR3 is TGTGCCAGCAGCTTAGTTGACCAGGCCGGGAGGGCCAACGTCCTGACTTTC. Translating it yields CASSLVDQAGRANVLTF.

This clone was observed a handful of times. This chain connects TRBV5-5 to TRBJ2-6; tentative D call: TRBD1 (6 bases). The CDR3 is made up of 15 amino acids. V was shortened by 3 bases and J by 4 bases, with 11 bases between the two germline ends. Germline CDR1 reads SGHKS; CDR2 reads YYEKEE (reference sequence). CDR3 coding DNA: TGTGCCAGCAGCTACAGGGTTGGAGGGGCCAACGTCCTGACTTTC. The encoded protein is CASSYRVGGANVLTF.

A few counts support this clone. The CDR3 nucleotides are TGCGCCAGCAGCTTGGGTGACAAGGCTAATGGCTACACCTTC. Translating it yields CASSLGDKANGYTF. The V call is TRBV5-1, the J call TRBJ1-2; D not certain. Germline lookup yields CDR1 SGHRS and CDR2 YFSETQ. The CDR3 runs 14 residues. The ends were cut back, 0 bases at V and 6 bases at J, with 12 bases in the middle.

Only a few counts were recorded for this clone. The chain links TRBV5-1 to TRBJ2-6; tentatively, D is TRBD1 (5 bases). This CDR3 spans 17 amino acids. CDR1 and CDR2 from the germline V gene are SGHRS and YFSETQ. The ends were cut back, 2 bases at V and 0 bases at J, with 12 bases in the middle. CDR3 sequence: CASSLQAWASGANVLTF. DNA of the CDR3: TGCGCCAGCAGCTTACAGGCCTGGGCCTCTGGGGCCAACGTCCTGACTTTC.